This T cell receptor beta chain came from a study of metastatic and nonmetastatic thyroid tumors. Across the study: Repertoires from blood and tumor or nodule tissue of malignant and benign thyroid patients were compared. Study-wide results and caveats: Versus benign nodules, malignant thyroid tumors reportedly had significantly higher TCR beta diversity, in blood and tumor.

MiXCR reprocessed the PCR reads for TCRdb. The sample holds some 30,000 clones; 10% to 13% are singletons and the top ten take about 16%. This clone was seen a handful of times. Its antigen remains unknown. The V and J ends lost 3 bases and 3 bases, in that order; junction bases with no gene match: 4. The CDR3 spans 15 residues. From germline, CDR1 is SGHNT and CDR2 YENEEA. Thyroid surgery was performed in patients who had received no treatment beforehand. The specimen was blood. The origin of this receptor is a female donor with papillary thyroid cancer or a benign thyroid nodule (not recorded which). Some clones in this sample may be carry-over from other donors' samples. This rearrangement joins TRBV11-3 to TRBJ1-3, with 8 bases fitting TRBD1. The CDR3 here is CASSFAGGIGNTIYF. The CDR3 coding sequence is TGTGCCAGCAGCTTCGCAGGGGGCATTGGAAACACCATATATTTT.